This entry describes one T cell receptor (beta chain). There were no recent acute infections or vaccinations among the donors, who were healthy HIV-negative adults. Trimming took 5 bases from V and 6 from J; bases not matched to a gene: 10. The germline gives CDR1 SGHRS, CDR2 YFSETQ. The CDR3 length is 14 residues. This sample is part of a study of shared clonotypes between healthy human individuals. Study-level background: The donor pool was made up of a couple of women and three men aged 18 to 49.

Investigators spread the genomic DNA of each subset evenly over several immunoSEQ plates. Amplification in unsorted PBMC replicate PCRs started from roughly 330 ng DNA, which equals about 33,000 T cell genomes. Clones were sequenced by immunoSEQ multiplex PCR, and TCRdb holds only the in-frame ones, with some missing. The sample holds about 470,000 clones; roughly three quarters are singletons and the top ten take less than 15%. The origin of this receptor is a woman aged 40 to 49 in good health. Some clones in this sample may be carry-over from other donors' samples. The gene calls are TRBV5-1 and TRBJ2-7, with TRBD2 identical over 8 bases. The sequencing input was PBMCs. CDR3 DNA: TGCGCCAGCAGTGTTTCAAGCGGGAGTCGCGAGCAGTACTTC. This codes for CASSVSSGSREQYF.